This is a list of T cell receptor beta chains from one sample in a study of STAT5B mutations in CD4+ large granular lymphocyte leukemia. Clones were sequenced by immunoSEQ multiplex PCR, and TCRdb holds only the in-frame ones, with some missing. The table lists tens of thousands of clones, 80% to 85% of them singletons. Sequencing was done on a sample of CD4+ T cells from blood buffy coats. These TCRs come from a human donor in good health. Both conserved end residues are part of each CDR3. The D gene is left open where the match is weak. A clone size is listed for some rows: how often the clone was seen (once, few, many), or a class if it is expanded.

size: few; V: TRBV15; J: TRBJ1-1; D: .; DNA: TGTGCCACCAGCATACTGAACACTGAAGCTTTCTTT; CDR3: CATSILNTEAFF
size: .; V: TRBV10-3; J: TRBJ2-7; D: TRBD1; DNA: TGTGCCATCAGTGAGTCGGGACAGGGGATTTACGAGCAGTACTTC; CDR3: CAISESGQGIYEQYF
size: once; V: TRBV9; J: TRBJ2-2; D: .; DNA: TGTGCCAGCAGCGTAGCTAGGACCTACGGGGCCCTGGGCGGGGAGCTGTTTTTT; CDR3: CASSVARTYGALGGELFF
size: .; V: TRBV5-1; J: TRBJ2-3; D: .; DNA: TGCGCCAGCAGGACTGCGGCGACAGGAGCCACAGATACGCAGTATTTT; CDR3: CASRTAATGATDTQYF
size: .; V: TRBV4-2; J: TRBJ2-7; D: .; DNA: TGTGCCAGCAGCCAAGATCGAGGAGGGTACTACGAGCAGTACTTC; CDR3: CASSQDRGGYYEQYF
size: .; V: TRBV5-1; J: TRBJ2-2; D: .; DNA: TGCGCCAGCAGCTGGGGCTCGGGCGGGGAGCTGTTTTTT; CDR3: CASSWGSGGELFF
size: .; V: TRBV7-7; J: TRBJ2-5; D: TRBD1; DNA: TGTGCCAGCAGCGCAACAGGGGCAGGTGGAGAGACCCAGTACTTC; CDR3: CASSATGAGGETQYF
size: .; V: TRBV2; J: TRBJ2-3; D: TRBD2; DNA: TGTGCCAGCATGGGCAGCGGGAGGGCCCGAGATACGCAGTATTTT; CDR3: CASMGSGRARDTQYF
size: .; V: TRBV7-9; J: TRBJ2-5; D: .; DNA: TGTGCCAGCAGCCACTCGAATCTCGTACAAGAGACCCAGTACTTC; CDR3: CASSHSNLVQETQYF
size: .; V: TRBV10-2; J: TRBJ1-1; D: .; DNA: TGCGCCAGCAGTCTTGACAACACTGAAGCTTTCTTT; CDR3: CASSLDNTEAFF
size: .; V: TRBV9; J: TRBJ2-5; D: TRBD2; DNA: TGTGCCAGCAGCGCCGACCTAGCGGGGGGGCGGGAGACCCAGTACTTC; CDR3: CASSADLAGGRETQYF
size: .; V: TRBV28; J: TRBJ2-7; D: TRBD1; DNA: TGTGCCAGCAGGAGGGGACAGGGATCCTACGAGCAGTACTTC; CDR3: CASRRGQGSYEQYF
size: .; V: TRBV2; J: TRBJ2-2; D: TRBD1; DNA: TGTGCCAGCAGCATACAGGGGGCGAACACCGGGGAGCTGTTTTTT; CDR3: CASSIQGANTGELFF
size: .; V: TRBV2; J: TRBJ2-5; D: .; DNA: TGTGCCAGCGCCGGGGGCGAGACCCAGTACTTC; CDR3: CASAGGETQYF
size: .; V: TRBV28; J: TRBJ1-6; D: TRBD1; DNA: TGTGCCAGCAGTATGAGCCCGGGACAGAATAATTCACCCCTCCACTTT; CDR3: CASSMSPGQNNSPLHF
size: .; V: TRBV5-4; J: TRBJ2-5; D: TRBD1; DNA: TGTGCCAGCAGCCCCACGGGGACAGGAGAGACCCAGTACTTC; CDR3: CASSPTGTGETQYF
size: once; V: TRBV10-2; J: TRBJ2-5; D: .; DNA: TGCGCCAGCAGGGGGCTAGCGCAAGAGACCCAGTACTTC; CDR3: CASRGLAQETQYF
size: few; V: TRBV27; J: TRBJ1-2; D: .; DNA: TGTGCCAGCAGTTTTAGGGGCCTCTATGGCTACACCTTC; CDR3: CASSFRGLYGYTF
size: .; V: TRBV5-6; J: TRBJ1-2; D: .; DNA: TGTGCCAGCAGCCACCGCGATGGCTACACCTTC; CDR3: CASSHRDGYTF